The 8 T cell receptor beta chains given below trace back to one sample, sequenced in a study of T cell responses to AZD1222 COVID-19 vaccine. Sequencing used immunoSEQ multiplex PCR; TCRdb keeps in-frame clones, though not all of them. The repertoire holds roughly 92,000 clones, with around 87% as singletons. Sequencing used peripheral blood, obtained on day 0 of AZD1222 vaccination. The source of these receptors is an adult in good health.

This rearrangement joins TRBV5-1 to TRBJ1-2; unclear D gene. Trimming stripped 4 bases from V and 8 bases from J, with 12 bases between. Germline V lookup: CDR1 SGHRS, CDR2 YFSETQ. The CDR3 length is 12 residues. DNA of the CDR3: TGCGCCAGCAGCCTAAGTAGAGGCGGCTACACCTTC. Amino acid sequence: CASSLSRGGYTF.

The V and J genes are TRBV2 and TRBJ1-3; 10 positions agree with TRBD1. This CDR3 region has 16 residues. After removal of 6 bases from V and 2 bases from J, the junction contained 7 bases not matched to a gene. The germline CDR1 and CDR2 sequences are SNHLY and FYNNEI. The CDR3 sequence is CASSVDRGQAGNTIYF. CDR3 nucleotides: TGTGCCAGCAGCGTCGACAGGGGGCAAGCTGGAAACACCATATATTTT.

The CDR3 here is CASSLFVGGGYTF. CDR3 sequence (DNA): TGTGCCAGCAGTTTATTTGTAGGCGGGGGCTACACCTTC. This sequence joins TRBV27 and TRBJ1-2, with no clear D. This CDR3 is built from 13 residues. V was pared by 1 base and J by 8 bases, with 11 bases between. The V gene's germline CDR1 is MNHEY and CDR2 SMNVEV (reference sequence).

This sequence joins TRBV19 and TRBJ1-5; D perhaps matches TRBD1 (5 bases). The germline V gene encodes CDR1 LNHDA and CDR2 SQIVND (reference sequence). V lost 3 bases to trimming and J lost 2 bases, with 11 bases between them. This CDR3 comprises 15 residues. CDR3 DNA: TGTGCCAGTAGTATGTTGACAGATGGCAATCAGCCCCAGCATTTT. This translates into CASSMLTDGNQPQHF.

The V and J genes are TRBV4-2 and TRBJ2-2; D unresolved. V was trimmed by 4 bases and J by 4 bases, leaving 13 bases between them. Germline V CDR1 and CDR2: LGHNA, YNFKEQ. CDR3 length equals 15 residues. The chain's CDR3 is CASSPTPTGTGELFF. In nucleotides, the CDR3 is TGTGCCAGCAGCCCCACTCCAACCGGCACCGGGGAGCTGTTTTTT.

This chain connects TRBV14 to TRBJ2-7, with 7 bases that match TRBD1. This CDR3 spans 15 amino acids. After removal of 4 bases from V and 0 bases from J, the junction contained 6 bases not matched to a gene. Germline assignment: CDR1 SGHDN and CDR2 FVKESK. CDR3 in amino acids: CASSPPTGNSYEQYF. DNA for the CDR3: TGTGCCAGCAGCCCGCCGACAGGGAACTCCTACGAGCAGTACTTC.

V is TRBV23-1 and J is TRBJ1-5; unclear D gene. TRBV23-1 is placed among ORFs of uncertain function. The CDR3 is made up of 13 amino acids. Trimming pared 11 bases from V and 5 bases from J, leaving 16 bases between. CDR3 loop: CAQAGWRDQPQHF. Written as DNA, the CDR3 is TGCGCCCAAGCGGGGTGGAGGGATCAGCCCCAGCATTTT.

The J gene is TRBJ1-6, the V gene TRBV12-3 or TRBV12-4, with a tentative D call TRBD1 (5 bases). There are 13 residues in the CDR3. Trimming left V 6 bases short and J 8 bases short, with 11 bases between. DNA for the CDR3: TGTGCCAGCAGCGACAGTTACTATTCACCCCTCCACTTT. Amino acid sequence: CASSDSYYSPLHF.